Shown below are 18 T cell receptor beta chains from a single sample sequenced in a study of identical twins. TCRdb used MiXCR to reprocess the 5' RACE reads, holding one entry per CDR3 protein. The sample contains approximately 490,000 distinct CDR3 sequences, around 20% of which appear only once. A further study also used this sample, focusing on yellow fever vaccine responses in identical twins.

The sequenced sample was CD4+ T cells sorted from blood. These receptors were taken from a woman in her late teens or twenties in good health.

The chain joins TRBV7-9 to TRBJ2-5; the D gene could be TRBD1 or TRBD2 (5 bases each). From germline, CDR1 is SEHNR and CDR2 FQNEAQ (reference sequence). The V gene lost 2 bases and the J gene lost 9 bases, with 13 bases spanning the gap. This CDR3 spans 13 amino acids. The CDR3 DNA is TGTGCCAGCAGCTTAAATTCCTTGGGGGCCCAGTACTTC. Translation gives CASSLNSLGAQYF.

This clonotype was seen a handful of times. The genes are TRBV12-3 or TRBV12-4 and TRBJ1-2; no clear D. Trimming took off 7 bases at V and 7 bases at J, with 10 bases between the two ends. This CDR3 is built from 11 residues. CDR3 DNA: TGTGCCAGCACTATTCGGGGTGGCTACACCTTC. Protein sequence: CASTIRGGYTF.

This chain uses TRBV5-5 with TRBJ1-1; 8 bases agree with TRBD1. The V gene's germline CDR1 is SGHKS and CDR2 YYEKEE (reference sequence). J was trimmed by 13 bases and V by 0 bases; bases with no gene match: 2. The CDR3 totals 11 residues. The CDR3 protein is CASSLGTGLFF. CDR3 nucleotide sequence: TGTGCCAGCAGCTTGGGGACAGGGCTTTTCTTT.

The table lists this clonotype with a few counts. The J gene is TRBJ2-7, the V gene TRBV7-9, with D perhaps being TRBD1 or TRBD2 (5 bases each). The CDR3 totals 13 residues. Trimming cost V 1 base and J 4 bases, with 8 bases left between them. Germline CDR1 SEHNR, CDR2 FQNEAQ (reference sequence). CDR3 amino acids: CASSLGGIYEQYV. The CDR3 DNA reads TGTGCCAGCAGCTTAGGGGGGATTTACGAGCAGTACGTC.

This clonotype came up once. The rearrangement uses TRBV6-6 and TRBJ2-7; the D call may be TRBD1 or TRBD2 (5 bases each). V was pared by 7 bases and J by 3 bases, with 13 bases between. The V gene's germline CDR1 is MNHNY and CDR2 SVGAGI (reference sequence). The CDR3 totals 13 residues. DNA of the CDR3: TGTGCCAGCAAGGGGACGGTTAACTACGAGCAGTACTTC. Its protein product is CASKGTVNYEQYF.

This clonotype has just a few counts. DNA of the CDR3: TGTGCCAGCAGCCCAGCCGGGACTAGCTCCTACGAGCAGTACTTC. This sequence encodes CASSPAGTSSYEQYF. The rearrangement links TRBV3-1 to TRBJ2-7, with 8 bases identical to TRBD2. J lost 0 bases, V lost 4 bases, and 5 bases had no gene match. Per the germline V gene, CDR1 is LGHDT and CDR2 is YNNKEL (reference sequence). The CDR3 is made up of 15 amino acids.

This clonotype was recorded a few times. This chain connects TRBV6-2 or TRBV6-3 to TRBJ2-2; the match to TRBD2 covers 7 bases. Germline assignment: CDR1 MNHEY and CDR2 SVGEGT. The CDR3 runs 16 residues. V lost 7 bases and J lost 7; bases outside the gene matches: 15. The CDR3 nucleotides read TGTGCCAGCACCGCGAGCGGGATTGGGAAAATCGGGGAGCTGTTTTTT. It translates to CASTASGIGKIGELFF.

The chain carries TRBV20-1 and TRBJ2-4; TRBD2 agrees at 10 bases. This CDR3 is 12 amino acids long. Trimming took 1 base from V and 12 from J; bases not matched to a gene: 3. Germline V lookup: CDR1 DFQATT, CDR2 SNEGSKA (reference sequence). This chain's CDR3 is CSARVSGGYQYF. CDR3 DNA sequence: TGCAGTGCTAGAGTTAGCGGGGGGTATCAGTACTTC.

This clonotype occurred a few times. The rearrangement joins TRBV12-3 or TRBV12-4 to TRBJ1-1; D is perhaps TRBD1 (5 bases). V lost 1 base, J lost 1 base, and 10 bases lay in between. The CDR3 sequence is 15 residues long. CDR3 in amino acids: CASSLVGRTNTEAFF. Here the CDR3 DNA reads TGTGCCAGCAGTTTAGTGGGACGAACGAACACTGAAGCTTTCTTT.

This clonotype was counted between two and nine times. V is TRBV27 and J is TRBJ2-1; 10 bases match TRBD1. The CDR3 is 17 residues long. The V gene end was trimmed by 6 bases and the J gene end by 1 base; junction bases not matched to a gene: 9. Germline V gene sequence: CDR1 MNHEY, CDR2 SMNVEV (reference sequence). The CDR3 DNA reads TGTGCCAGCAGGAGAGACAGGGGGCAAAGGTCCTACAATGAGCAGTTCTTC. Amino acid sequence: CASRRDRGQRSYNEQFF.

This clonotype came up a few times. The V gene is TRBV9, the J gene TRBJ2-2; D gene unclear. Germline CDR1 reads SGDLS; CDR2 reads YYNGEE. The CDR3 extends over 14 amino acids. Deletions cut 4 bases from V and 0 bases from J, with 7 bases between. CDR3 amino acids: CASSPASNTGELFF. In DNA, the CDR3 is TGTGCCAGCAGCCCCGCGTCGAACACCGGGGAGCTGTTTTTT.

This sequence joins TRBV5-1 and TRBJ2-2; TRBD1 matches at 8 bases. The CDR3 covers 13 residues. From germline, CDR1 is SGHRS and CDR2 YFSETQ. V was pared by 0 bases and J by 11 bases, with 3 bases of the junction left unmatched. CDR3 coding DNA: TGCGCCAGCAGCTTGGGGACAGGGCCCGAGCTGTTTTTT. It translates to CASSLGTGPELFF.

This clonotype was detected only a few times. V usage is TRBV12-3 or TRBV12-4 and J usage is TRBJ2-3; 7 nucleotides agree with TRBD2. Trimming at V came to 7 bases and at J to 2 bases, leaving 9 bases not matched to a gene. This CDR3 region has 15 residues. DNA for the CDR3: TGTGCCAGCACTATTCTAGCGGCCCACACAGATACGCAGTATTTT. Translating gives CASTILAAHTDTQYF.

CDR3 protein: CSAETDSYEQYF. The CDR3 region has the DNA TGCAGCGCCGAGACAGATTCCTACGAGCAGTACTTC. This chain uses TRBV29-1 with TRBJ2-7; D perhaps matches TRBD1 (5 bases). This CDR3 has 12 amino acids. V was cut by 7 bases and J by 1 base, with 11 bases left in between. Germline V CDR1 and CDR2: SQVTM, ANQGSEA.

There are many counts of this clonotype. CDR3 loop: CASSLGQALSMNTEAFF. For the CDR3, the DNA is TGCGCCAGCAGCTTGGGACAGGCGTTGAGTATGAACACTGAAGCTTTCTTT. The V and J genes are TRBV5-1 and TRBJ1-1; D is perhaps TRBD1 (6 bases). Germline CDR1 is SGHRS and CDR2 is YFSETQ. Trimming took off 0 bases at V and 0 bases at J, with 15 bases between the two ends. This CDR3 has 17 amino acids.

The V call is TRBV2, the J call TRBJ2-2; D ambiguous. V was shortened by 6 bases and J by 0 bases, with 8 bases between the two germline ends. There are 14 residues in the CDR3. Germline V gene sequence: CDR1 SNHLY, CDR2 FYNNEI. The chain's CDR3 is CASRKTTNTGELFF. CDR3 sequence (DNA): TGTGCCAGCAGGAAGACAACGAACACCGGGGAGCTGTTTTTT.

There are a few counts of this clonotype. The chain has TRBV2 and TRBJ2-3; TRBD1 matches at 9 bases. Germline-derived CDR1 and CDR2 are SNHLY and FYNNEI. The CDR3 has 15 amino acids. V dropped 9 bases and J dropped 3; count of bases not matched to a gene: 10. CDR3 DNA: TGTGCCAGTAACTTGGGACAGGGTTTAACAGATACGCAGTATTTT. Protein: CASNLGQGLTDTQYF.

The chain links TRBV10-3 to TRBJ2-6; D is perhaps TRBD1 (6 bases). V lost 5 bases and J lost 2, with 16 bases in between. This CDR3 has 17 residues. Germline V gene lookup returns CDR1 ENHRY and CDR2 SYGVKD. DNA of the CDR3: TGTGCCATCAGTCCCCAGGAGACAGGCCCTGGGGCCAACGTCCTGACTTTC. Translating it yields CAISPQETGPGANVLTF.